The present entry profiles one T cell receptor beta chain with its context. The sample belongs to a study of Graves' ophthalmopathy and Graves' hyperthyroidism. The CDR3 has 19 residues. The V end was cut by 6 bases, the J end by 3 bases, with 29 bases between. The TCR beta CDR3 regions underwent amplification from RNA transcripts. HTBI-primed first-round RT-PCR preceded second-round multiplex PCR. TCRdb re-analysed the multiplex PCR reads in MiXCR, keeping a single row per CDR3 protein. The table lists about 740,000 distinct CDR3 sequences, 40% of them singletons. The source material was peripheral blood. V gene TRBV12-3 or TRBV12-4 combines with J gene TRBJ1-1; D unclear. This receptor was taken from an adult man with Graves' ophthalmopathy. The CDR3 spells CASSPTSQYVYLEHTEAFF. CDR3 bases: TGTGCCAGCAGCCCGACTAGTCAGTACGTTTATTTGGAACACACTGAAGCTTTCTTT.